This T cell receptor (beta chain) was obtained from a study of OX40 agonist ivuxolimab in advanced cancers. Study background: Ivuxolimab, which patients received intravenously every 2 weeks, was dosed at 0.01 to 10 mg/kg. Patients treated during dose escalation were battling hepatocellular carcinoma, melanoma, renal cell or head and neck cancer. Study-wide points: Dosing at 0.1 to 3.0 mg/kg was accompanied by clonal expansion of CD4+ and CD8+ blood T cells by week 6. Among T cells, CD8+ cells averaged more expanded clones than CD4+ cells.

Here immunoSEQ multiplex PCR was the method, and the copy in TCRdb shows in-frame clones only, minus some. The table includes about 150,000 clones, approximately 94% detected once. Notes on this clone: Its antigen is still unknown.

Trimming removed 4 bases from V and 3 bases from J, with 14 bases in between. The CDR3 runs 15 residues. The V gene's germline CDR1 is SGHRS and CDR2 YFSETQ. The TCR comes from an adult with an advanced solid tumor such as melanoma, head and neck, liver or kidney cancer. Sequences were derived from CD4+ or CD8+ T cells sorted from blood, sampled in a trial of the OX40 agonist ivuxolimab. This rearrangement joins TRBV5-1 to TRBJ2-4; D is possibly TRBD2 (6 bases). Here the CDR3 reads CASSRGQGGKNIQYF. In nucleotides, the CDR3 is TGCGCCAGCAGCAGGGGCCAGGGAGGCAAAAACATTCAGTACTTC.